Sequencing of this T cell receptor (beta chain) was carried out in a study of T cell repertoires in cytomegalovirus infection. Looking at the study overall: It was the public TCR beta signatures that indicated both CMV infection and matching HLA type.

In TCRdb, the reads were re-called with MiXCR into one record per CDR3 protein. The sample has tens of thousands of distinct CDR3 sequences, 3% to 4% seen once. This clonotype occurred many times. Trimming took 4 bases from V and 0 from J, leaving 13 bases between them. The CDR3 consists of 16 residues. CDR1 SGHTA and CDR2 FQGNSA come from the germline V gene. This chain uses TRBV7-2 with TRBJ1-3; tentatively, D is TRBD1 (5 bases). The sequence was collected from a human donor in good health (CMV status not recorded). Some clones in this sample may be carry-over from other donors' samples. Source material: PBMCs. CDR3 residues: CASSSGRIPSGNTIYF. DNA of the CDR3: TGTGCCAGCAGCTCGGGACGTATTCCCTCTGGAAACACCATATATTTT.